This T cell receptor beta chain was documented in a study of shared T cell receptors in the human thymus. Assay used: immunoSEQ multiplex PCR; TCRdb lists only in-frame clones, some missing. The sample holds about 540,000 clones; 70% to 80% are singletons and the top ten take 0.01% to 0.015%. Germline lookup yields CDR1 SGDLS and CDR2 YYNGEE. CDR3 length equals 17 residues. Trimming took off 3 bases at V and 6 bases at J, with 21 bases between the two ends. This same sample was also part of a study on human thymus T cells. That publication notes: Samples came from healthy Finnish infants during open corrective cardiac surgery. Related research has reported that thymic repertoires overlap highly among unrelated individuals.

The receptor's source is a boy in the first two years of life with a congenital heart defect. The rearrangement uses TRBV9 and TRBJ2-2; D might be TRBD2 (7 bases). Material: thymocytes. CDR3 residues: CASSAPWPGGYPGELFF. The DNA of the CDR3 is TGTGCCAGCAGCGCCCCATGGCCGGGGGGCTATCCCGGGGAGCTGTTTTTT.